Sequencing of this TCR beta chain was carried out in a study of cytomegalovirus exposure and HLA in healthy donors. Study outcomes and limitations: The study flagged some 180 TCR beta chains as cytomegalovirus-associated. Other equally common chains were less clonally expanded than HLA-associated TCR beta chains, a later analysis showed.

CDR3 size: 17 residues. CDR1 is SGHKS, CDR2 YYEKEE, per germline (reference sequence). The J segment lost 6 bases and the V segment lost 0 bases, leaving 8 bases of the junction unmatched. Primers for the PCR totalled 60 Vbeta and 13 Jbeta. The data were produced by immunoSEQ multiplex PCR, yet TCRdb's version contains in-frame clones alone and is incomplete. Of approximately 97,000 clones in the sample, approximately 64% were seen once. With respect to this clone: Its target is unknown.

This TCR derives from a human donor in good health. The rearrangement links TRBV5-5 to TRBJ2-3; TRBD2 matches 12 bases. Sequenced sample: PBMCs. CDR3 DNA sequence: TGTGCCAGCAGCTTGGAAGGACTAGCGGGAATGGGGGATACGCAGTATTTT. Its translation: CASSLEGLAGMGDTQYF.